This TCR beta chain was sequenced in a study of blood T cell repertoires in COVID-19. Across the study: Sample material is recorded as cDNA or gDNA derived from T cells, B-cell-depleted T cells, or PBMCs.

The germline gives CDR1 SGHNT, CDR2 YYREEE (reference sequence). Trimming took 0 bases from V and 9 from J; bases not matched to a gene: 7. This CDR3 is built from 16 residues. Measured with immunoSEQ multiplex PCR; TCRdb has only the in-frame clones, and not every one. The table shows about 83,000 clones, with roughly 85% occurring only once. The V call is TRBV5-4, the J call TRBJ2-1, with 12 bases aligning to TRBD2. Sample: peripheral blood. This TCR derives from a man aged 60 to 69 with acute or convalescent COVID-19. The CDR3 DNA follows: TGTGCCAGCAGCTTGGTGGCTAGCGGGGGGGCTGGTGAGCAGTTCTTC. Translation gives CASSLVASGGAGEQFF.